The rows below give T cell receptor beta chains drawn from one sample of a study of T cell repertoires in cytomegalovirus infection. TCRdb re-analysed the reads in MiXCR, keeping a single row per CDR3 protein. This repertoire shows approximately 50,000 distinct CDR3 sequences, around 20% found once; its top ten account for 64%. These receptors' targets are unknown. The sequencing here drew on CD8+ T cells from cultured PBMCs, taken from culture after CMV antigen stimulation. These receptors originate from a human donor in good health (CMV status not recorded). Some clones in this sample may be carry-over from other donors' samples. Both conserved end residues are trimmed from each CDR3.

CDR3: ASSLGQGANIQY
J: TRBJ2-4
V: TRBV7-2
length: 12

CDR3: ASSPRGQGSPYEQY
J: TRBJ2-7
V: TRBV7-8
length: 14

CDR3: ASSQDGQGTDTQY
J: TRBJ2-3
V: TRBV4-1
length: 13

CDR3: ASSLGTGASTTYNEQF
J: TRBJ2-1
V: TRBV11-2
length: 16

CDR3: ASSEGNGELF
J: TRBJ2-2
V: TRBV9
length: 10

CDR3: ASSPPGLAGVDTQY
J: TRBJ2-3
V: TRBV6-6
length: 14

CDR3: ASLAAGNEQF
J: TRBJ2-1
V: TRBV11-2
length: 10

CDR3: ASSADGEETQY
J: TRBJ2-5
V: TRBV7-6
length: 11

CDR3: ASSPRDVDEQY
J: TRBJ2-7
V: TRBV11-3
length: 11

CDR3: ASSKKT
J: TRBJ1-2
V: TRBV7-2
length: 6

CDR3: ASSGRPHTGELF
J: TRBJ2-2
V: TRBV4-1
length: 12

CDR3: ASSNQNYEQY
J: TRBJ2-7
V: TRBV7-6
length: 10

CDR3: ASSNLQGQQGNQPQH
J: TRBJ1-5
V: TRBV6-4
length: 15

CDR3: ASSFSPVGYEQY
J: TRBJ2-7
V: TRBV27
length: 12

CDR3: ASSKGGRGFGYT
J: TRBJ1-2
V: TRBV27
length: 12

CDR3: ASSESGTAPREQY
J: TRBJ2-7
V: TRBV6-1
length: 13

CDR3: ASTLGQGYYEQY
J: TRBJ2-7
V: TRBV12-3/TRBV12-4
length: 12

CDR3: ASSEGRGLKGTQY
J: TRBJ2-5
V: TRBV2
length: 13

CDR3: SAPFGRKKETQY
J: TRBJ2-5
V: TRBV20-1
length: 12

CDR3: ASSDTVVQY
J: TRBJ2-7
V: TRBV2
length: 9

CDR3: ASSFKRTGGGEKLF
J: TRBJ1-4
V: TRBV5-6
length: 14

CDR3: ASSPFTSGELF
J: TRBJ1-4
V: TRBV7-9
length: 11

CDR3: ASSLSIRGSGAF
J: TRBJ1-1
V: TRBV27
length: 12

CDR3: AISESGDRRSLYSNQPQH
J: TRBJ1-5
V: TRBV10-3
length: 18

CDR3: ASSLAPTGGPLPLH
J: TRBJ1-6
V: TRBV7-8
length: 14

CDR3: ASSLELLNEKLF
J: TRBJ1-4
V: TRBV7-8
length: 12

CDR3: ASSPGQVVEQY
J: TRBJ2-7
V: TRBV7-6
length: 11

CDR3: ASSRTGIGKNIQY
J: TRBJ2-4
V: TRBV4-1
length: 13

CDR3: ASSLADNYGYT
J: TRBJ1-2
V: TRBV7-2
length: 11

CDR3: ASSLGREQF
J: TRBJ2-1
V: TRBV7-9
length: 9

CDR3: ASSVRTGINQPQH
J: TRBJ1-5
V: TRBV7-2
length: 13

CDR3: ASSLYISPSGKGHEQY
J: TRBJ2-7
V: TRBV7-3
length: 16

CDR3: SVESRVDGTGAYGYT
J: TRBJ1-2
V: TRBV29-1
length: 15

CDR3: ASSPSSRPSYNEQF
J: TRBJ2-1
V: TRBV6-2/TRBV6-3
length: 14

CDR3: ASSLARLVPYNEQF
J: TRBJ2-1
V: TRBV7-8
length: 14

CDR3: ASTEGGRHYT
J: TRBJ1-2
V: TRBV7-6
length: 10

CDR3: ASSLASGEGYT
J: TRBJ1-2
V: TRBV12-3/TRBV12-4
length: 11

CDR3: ASSFLIGIQLVRNTEAF
J: TRBJ1-1
V: TRBV12-3/TRBV12-4
length: 17